The 12 T cell receptor beta chains listed next were all sequenced from one sample in a study of cytomegalovirus exposure and HLA in healthy donors. Repertoires were generated with immunoSEQ multiplex PCR, while TCRdb's copy carries only in-frame clones and drops some. Seen here are about 330,000 clones, 87% observed once, and the top ten hold roughly 1.1%. The specimen was PBMCs. These TCRs come from a woman younger than 45 in good health and CMV-seropositive.

This clone was found a few times. This chain uses TRBV5-1 with TRBJ2-5, with D unresolved. The germline V and J ends were trimmed by 0 bases and 3 bases, with 18 bases remaining between them. The CDR3 has 17 residues. Germline V gene sequence: CDR1 SGHRS, CDR2 YFSETQ. CDR3 sequence: CASSLGLVGEYKETQYF. In DNA form, the CDR3 reads TGCGCCAGCAGCTTGGGTCTAGTCGGCGAGTACAAAGAGACCCAGTACTTC.

The V gene is TRBV9, the J gene TRBJ2-3; TRBD2 matches at 8 bases. Germline trimming cut 1 base from V and 5 bases from J; bases unmatched to any gene: 9. Germline assignment: CDR1 SGDLS and CDR2 YYNGEE. CDR3 length equals 16 residues. This CDR3 is CASSVFSGGKGDTQYF. The CDR3 DNA sequence: TGTGCCAGCAGCGTATTCAGCGGGGGTAAGGGAGATACGCAGTATTTT.

The chain uses TRBV5-1 and TRBJ1-2; D is possibly TRBD1 (6 bases). V was pared by 0 bases and J by 7 bases, with 7 bases between. The CDR3 has 12 amino acids. Per the germline V gene, CDR1 is SGHRS and CDR2 is YFSETQ. CDR3 in amino acids: CASSLEGVGYTF. CDR3 sequence (DNA): TGCGCCAGCAGCTTGGAGGGGGTTGGCTACACCTTC.

The chain joins TRBV7-2 to TRBJ1-6; possibly TRBD1 for D (6 bases). Trimming left V 4 bases short and J 10 bases short, with 20 bases between. This CDR3 comprises 16 residues. CDR1 and CDR2 (germline): SGHTA, FQGNSA. CDR3 nucleotides: TGTGCCAGCAGCTCAACAATACAGGGCACGGGATCACCCCTCCACTTT. Translation gives CASSSTIQGTGSPLHF.

This clone was detected only once. The CDR3 sequence: CASSEVGFQPQHF. CDR3 in DNA: TGTGCCAGCAGTGAAGTGGGATTTCAGCCCCAGCATTTT. The chain uses TRBV6-4 and TRBJ1-5; D not certain. V was trimmed by 3 bases and J by 6 bases, leaving 9 bases between them. The germline V gene encodes CDR1 MRHNA and CDR2 SNTAGT. The CDR3 has 13 amino acids.

The chain employs TRBV5-1 and TRBJ1-1, with D perhaps TRBD1 (6 bases). Germline V gene lookup returns CDR1 SGHRS and CDR2 YFSETQ. The V end was cut by 4 bases, the J end by 1 base, with 11 bases between. The CDR3 loop spans 14 amino acids. This CDR3 reads CASSPGRGNTEAFF. In DNA form, the CDR3 reads TGCGCCAGCAGCCCGGGCAGGGGGAACACTGAAGCTTTCTTT. Supplemented by reference TRBV5-1 and TRBJ1-1, the full variable domain reads KAGVTQTPRYLIKTRGQQVTLSCSPISGHRSVSWYQQTPGQGLQFLFEYFSETQRNKGNFPGRFSGRQFSNSRSEMNVSTLELGDSALYLCASSPGRGNTEAFFGQGTRLTVV.

V is TRBV30 and J is TRBJ2-7, with 9 bases lining up with TRBD2. Germline CDR1 is GTSNPN and CDR2 is SVGIG (reference sequence). The CDR3 spans 18 residues. Trimming removed 4 bases from V and 0 bases from J; junction bases left unmatched: 16. DNA of the CDR3: TGTGCCTGGATCCCGCTAGCGGGGTTAGCTTGGAGCTCCTACGAGCAGTACTTC. It specifies CAWIPLAGLAWSSYEQYF.

The V gene is TRBV4-2, the J gene TRBJ2-7; D remains ambiguous. In germline, CDR1 is LGHNA, CDR2 YNFKEQ. The CDR3 contains 12 residues. The germline V and J ends were trimmed by 0 bases and 6 bases, with 6 bases remaining between them. CDR3 nucleotide sequence: TGTGCCAGCAGCCAAGAAGGGTCCGAGCAGTACTTC. This codes for CASSQEGSEQYF.

This chain links TRBV2 with TRBJ1-6; D remains unclear. CDR3 length equals 13 residues. Per germline, CDR1 SNHLY and CDR2 FYNNEI. Trimming pared 0 bases from V and 8 bases from J, leaving 5 bases between. The chain's CDR3 is CASSEARDSPLHF. The DNA for the CDR3 is TGTGCCAGCAGTGAAGCAAGGGATTCACCCCTCCACTTT.

The gene calls are TRBV9 and TRBJ2-7; 11 bases agree with TRBD2. The length of the CDR3 is 15 residues. Germline V gene data show CDR1 as SGDLS and CDR2 as YYNGEE. V lost 3 bases, J lost 5 bases, and 7 bases stayed unmatched. CDR3 amino acids: CASSDNSGRDNEQYF. For the CDR3, the DNA is TGTGCCAGCAGCGACAATAGCGGGAGGGATAACGAGCAGTACTTC.

This sequence joins TRBV30 and TRBJ2-6; D call uncertain. V lost 0 bases and J 0 bases, leaving 12 bases between the germline ends. The germline V gene encodes CDR1 GTSNPN and CDR2 SVGIG (reference sequence). There are 17 residues in the CDR3. CDR3: CAWSVPGSNSGANVLTF. The CDR3 DNA reads TGTGCCTGGAGTGTACCGGGCAGCAACTCTGGGGCCAACGTCCTGACTTTC.

The genes are TRBV5-6 and TRBJ1-2; D is unresolved. CDR1 and CDR2 from the germline V gene are SGHDT and YYEEEE. V dropped 2 bases and J dropped 7 bases, with 9 bases sitting between them. This CDR3 has 12 amino acids. CDR3 DNA sequence: TGTGCCAGCAGCTTAAAATTGAGTGGCTACACCTTC. It is translated as CASSLKLSGYTF.